Below are 14 T cell receptor beta chains sequenced from a single sample in a study of blood T cell repertoires in COVID-19. Here immunoSEQ multiplex PCR was the method, and the copy in TCRdb shows in-frame clones only, minus some. The sample yields approximately 330,000 clones, roughly 87% seen once. Sequenced material: peripheral blood. The receptors here all came from a man aged 30 to 45 with COVID-19, enrolled during active disease.

This chain connects TRBV9 to TRBJ2-3, with 12 bases lining up with TRBD2. The CDR3 loop spans 18 amino acids. Germline V gene sequence: CDR1 SGDLS, CDR2 YYNGEE. V lost 4 bases and J lost 0; bases outside the gene matches: 9. CDR3: CASSPFGTSGPSTDTQYF. As DNA, the CDR3 is TGTGCCAGCAGCCCCTTCGGGACTAGCGGGCCGAGCACAGATACGCAGTATTTT.

The chain couples TRBV6-1 to TRBJ2-1; the match to TRBD2 covers 7 bases. The CDR3 is 15 residues long. J lost 7 bases, V lost 3 bases, and 9 bases had no gene match. The germline gives CDR1 MNHNS, CDR2 SASEGT. This chain's CDR3 is CASSEVAGGLNEQFF. The CDR3 DNA follows: TGTGCCAGCAGTGAGGTAGCGGGTGGGTTGAATGAGCAGTTCTTC.

This chain links TRBV6-2 or TRBV6-3 with TRBJ1-1, with 7 bases lining up with TRBD1. Trimming cost V 6 bases and J 5 bases; bases outside gene matches: 6. This CDR3 is 13 amino acids long. Germline CDR1 and CDR2: MNHEY and SVGEGT. The CDR3 region has the DNA TGTGCCAGCAGCTCAGGGGGGTATACTGAAGCTTTCTTT. This sequence encodes CASSSGGYTEAFF.

V and J are TRBV19 and TRBJ1-1; 8 positions match TRBD1. With V trimmed by 6 bases and J by 4 bases, 7 bases remained unmatched. Germline CDR1 reads LNHDA; CDR2 reads SQIVND (reference sequence). The CDR3 has 14 residues. CDR3 in DNA: TGTGCCAGTAGAGACGGACAGGGTGGCACTGAAGCTTTCTTT. It codes for CASRDGQGGTEAFF.

The chain has TRBV20-1 and TRBJ1-4, with TRBD1 matching 7 bases. The CDR3 covers 17 residues. Germline V CDR1 and CDR2: DFQATT, SNEGSKA (reference sequence). The junction had 17 bases not matched to a gene; V was cut back by 3 bases and J by 7 bases. The CDR3 is CSASSSRGLQLGEKLFF. CDR3 bases: TGCAGTGCTAGTTCGTCCAGGGGGTTGCAACTAGGTGAAAAACTGTTTTTT.

The rearrangement joins TRBV4-1 to TRBJ2-7, with TRBD1 as a possible D gene (7 bases). Germline-derived CDR1 and CDR2 are MGHRA and YSYEKL. V shed 0 bases and J shed 2 bases, with 23 bases lying between them. The CDR3 contains 19 residues. CDR3 residues: CASSQDWGWQGGSPYEQYF. The CDR3 DNA sequence: TGCGCCAGCAGCCAAGATTGGGGATGGCAGGGGGGAAGTCCCTACGAGCAGTACTTC.

V is TRBV6-2 or TRBV6-3 and J is TRBJ2-5; the D gene is possibly TRBD1 (6 bases). The CDR3 sequence is 17 residues long. CDR1 and CDR2 (germline): MNHEY, SVGEGT. V lost 6 bases and J lost 2, with 22 bases in between. In DNA form, the CDR3 reads TGTGCCAGCAGCCCTAGGGGCAGGGGAAGGTTTCAAGAGACCCAGTACTTC. It is translated as CASSPRGRGRFQETQYF.

J is TRBJ1-5 and V is TRBV7-9; D uncertain. This CDR3 is built from 17 residues. CDR1 is SEHNR and CDR2 is FQNEAQ in the germline V gene (reference sequence). V gave up 3 bases and J gave up 0 bases, with 15 bases separating them. CDR3 amino acids: CASSFWGEVDSNQPQHF. The CDR3 nucleotides read TGTGCCAGCAGCTTCTGGGGAGAGGTCGATAGCAATCAGCCCCAGCATTTT.

The V call is TRBV6-4, the J call TRBJ2-7; TRBD2 agrees at 9 bases. Germline assignment: CDR1 MRHNA and CDR2 SNTAGT. Trimming took 2 bases from V and 5 from J; bases not matched to a gene: 16. This CDR3 region has 18 residues. The CDR3 region is CASSDTTRRGRAVDEQYF. CDR3 sequence (DNA): TGTGCCAGCAGTGACACAACACGACGCGGGAGGGCCGTCGACGAGCAGTACTTC.

Many counts were recorded for this clone. The chain joins TRBV4-2 to TRBJ2-2; possible D gene TRBD2, 5 bases. Germline values: CDR1 LGHNA, CDR2 YNFKEQ. The CDR3 sequence is 18 residues long. V lost 6 bases and J lost 1, with 21 bases in between. DNA of the CDR3: TGTGCCAGCAGTCAGGTTCCCGGGAAAACCGGGAACACCGGGGAGCTGTTTTTT. This translates into CASSQVPGKTGNTGELFF.

This clone was detected ten times or more. The V call is TRBV7-2, the J call TRBJ1-1, with no clear D. Trimming shortened V by 5 bases and J by 0 bases, and 10 bases separated the two germline ends. CDR1 is SGHTA and CDR2 is FQGNSA in the germline V gene. This CDR3 comprises 14 residues. This CDR3 is CASSPSGLNTEAFF. In DNA form, the CDR3 reads TGTGCCAGCAGCCCCAGCGGCTTGAACACTGAAGCTTTCTTT.

CDR3 region: CATSESTGVRGEAFF. In DNA, the CDR3 is TGTGCCACCAGTGAGTCGACAGGGGTCCGGGGTGAAGCTTTCTTT. This chain links TRBV24-1 with TRBJ1-1; 8 bases are a match to TRBD1. CDR1 and CDR2 (germline): KGHDR, SFDVKD. Trimming removed 4 bases from V and 7 bases from J; junction bases left unmatched: 10. The CDR3 contains 15 residues.

This clone is a singleton in its sample. This chain links TRBV19 with TRBJ2-1; 9 nucleotides line up with TRBD1. With 1 base clipped from V and 8 bases from J, the junction kept 9 bases outside the gene matches. Germline V gene sequence: CDR1 LNHDA, CDR2 SQIVND (reference sequence). The CDR3 has 16 amino acids. This chain's CDR3 is CASSIVGDRVSYEQFF. The CDR3 coding sequence is TGTGCCAGTAGTATAGTGGGGGACAGGGTATCATATGAGCAGTTCTTC.

This clone has a count of ten or more. The CDR3 DNA reads TGTGCCAGCAGAGGACAGCCCAATCAGCCCCAGCATTTT. Translated, it gives CASRGQPNQPQHF. J is TRBJ1-5 and V is TRBV27, with a possible D match to TRBD1 (6 bases). Trimming stripped 6 bases from V and 3 bases from J, with 9 bases between. The CDR3 has 13 residues. Germline CDR1 and CDR2: MNHEY and SMNVEV (reference sequence).